The 25 T cell receptor beta chains listed next were all sequenced from one sample in a study of T cell responses to AZD1222 COVID-19 vaccine. The assay was immunoSEQ multiplex PCR, and TCRdb's table has in-frame clones only and misses some. Of about 220,000 clones listed, about 92% are singletons. Sequenced material: peripheral blood, taken on day 0 of MenACWY control vaccination. Receptors originate from an adult in good health.

The CDR3 spells CASSPRVQTYEQYF. The CDR3 DNA reads as TGTGCCAGCTCACCACGGGTACAGACCTACGAGCAGTACTTC. The chain links TRBV18 to TRBJ2-7; D gene ambiguous. The ends were cut back, 1 base at V and 2 bases at J, with 9 bases in the middle. This CDR3 region has 14 residues. CDR1 is KGHSH and CDR2 is LQKENI in the germline V gene.

V is TRBV7-2 and J is TRBJ1-1; D unclear. The V end was cut by 1 base, the J end by 7 bases, with 16 bases between. Germline V CDR1 and CDR2: SGHTA, FQGNSA. The CDR3 length is 15 residues. The CDR3 here is CASSLDSGNPFEAFF. Here the CDR3 DNA reads TGTGCCAGCAGCTTAGATTCGGGAAATCCATTTGAAGCTTTCTTT.

In its sample, this clone was seen once. This chain links TRBV5-6 with TRBJ1-1; D not resolved. The CDR3 runs 13 residues. The V and J ends lost 2 bases and 5 bases respectively, with 10 bases between them. The germline V gene encodes CDR1 SGHDT and CDR2 YYEEEE. The CDR3 coding sequence is TGTGCCAGCAGCTTAATGATGCAAACTGAAGCTTTCTTT. Protein: CASSLMMQTEAFF.

The chain links TRBV30 to TRBJ2-7; D remains unclear. This CDR3 region has 13 residues. Germline values: CDR1 GTSNPN, CDR2 SVGIG (reference sequence). V shed 3 bases and J shed 5 bases, with 14 bases lying between them. The CDR3 DNA sequence: TGTGCCTGGAGCCCCAACCCCTCAAACGAGCAGTACTTC. This codes for CAWSPNPSNEQYF.

V usage is TRBV5-1 and J usage is TRBJ1-3; D not certain. CDR1 and CDR2 from the germline V gene are SGHRS and YFSETQ. The V end was cut by 0 bases, the J end by 0 bases, with 7 bases between. The CDR3 is made up of 15 amino acids. The CDR3 is CASSLDGLSGNTIYF. The CDR3 DNA is TGCGCCAGCAGCTTGGACGGCCTCTCTGGAAACACCATATATTTT.

The J gene is TRBJ2-7, the V gene TRBV7-2; D not certain. CDR1 is SGHTA and CDR2 is FQGNSA in the germline V gene. The CDR3 is made up of 16 amino acids. Trimming removed 1 base from V and 0 bases from J, with 13 bases in between. DNA of the CDR3: TGTGCCAGCAGCTTAGGGGGAATTCTATCCTCCTACGAGCAGTACTTC. Its translation: CASSLGGILSSYEQYF. Drawing the rest from reference TRBV7-2 and TRBJ2-7, the complete variable domain is GAGVSQSPSNKVTEKGKDVELRCDPISGHTALYWYRQSLGQGLEFLIYFQGNSAPDKSGLPSDRFSAERTGGSVSTLTIQRTQQEDSAVYLCASSLGGILSSYEQYFGPGTRLTVT.

This clone was observed a few times. The chain uses TRBV5-6 and TRBJ1-6; D is possibly TRBD1 (5 bases). Germline V gene lookup returns CDR1 SGHDT and CDR2 YYEEEE. The ends were cut back, 2 bases at V and 7 bases at J, with 13 bases in the middle. This CDR3 has 15 residues. This chain's CDR3 is CASSFTPGRNSPLHF. The CDR3 DNA reads TGTGCCAGCAGCTTCACTCCAGGGCGAAATTCACCCCTCCACTTT.

The rearrangement uses TRBV12-5 and TRBJ2-7; D uncertain. The CDR3 totals 13 residues. V gave up 6 bases and J gave up 1 base, with 10 bases separating them. Germline CDR1 and CDR2: LGHNT and FRNRAP. CDR3 bases: TGTGCTAGTGGGGTTGGAATTTCCTACGAGCAGTACTTC. Protein: CASGVGISYEQYF. The whole variable domain, filled in from reference TRBV12-5 and TRBJ2-7, reads DARVTQTPRHKVTEMGQEVTMRCQPILGHNTVFWYRQTMMQGLELLAYFRNRAPLDDSGMPKDRFSAEMPDATLATLKIQPSEPRDSAVYFCASGVGISYEQYFGPGTRLTVT.

The chain recombines TRBV19 with TRBJ1-2; possibly TRBD1 for D (5 bases). The V and J ends lost 3 bases and 4 bases respectively, with 18 bases between them. The CDR3 loop spans 16 amino acids. Germline V gene data show CDR1 as LNHDA and CDR2 as SQIVND (reference sequence). This chain's CDR3 is CASSIANRRVSYGYTF. In DNA, the CDR3 is TGTGCCAGTAGTATTGCCAACAGGAGGGTGTCCTATGGCTACACCTTC.

A single count supports this clone. The chain uses TRBV27 and TRBJ2-7; D gene ambiguous. V was clipped by 0 bases and J by 0 bases, with 9 bases between them. This CDR3 spans 15 amino acids. CDR1 is MNHEY, CDR2 SMNVEV, per germline (reference sequence). The CDR3 region is CASSLSGSSSYEQYF. The DNA of the CDR3 is TGTGCCAGCAGTTTATCCGGGTCTAGCTCCTACGAGCAGTACTTC.

The chain links TRBV27 to TRBJ2-5, with D perhaps being TRBD1 or TRBD2 (5 bases each). Germline CDR1 reads MNHEY; CDR2 reads SMNVEV (reference sequence). The V and J ends lost 1 base and 1 base respectively, with 7 bases between them. The CDR3 spans 14 residues. The DNA for the CDR3 is TGTGCCAGCAGTTTATTCGGGGCCCAAGAGACCCAGTACTTC. It specifies CASSLFGAQETQYF.

V is TRBV6-5 and J is TRBJ1-2; D remains unclear. Germline V gene sequence: CDR1 MNHEY, CDR2 SVGAGI. CDR3 length: 15 amino acids. Deletions cut 5 bases from V and 4 bases from J, with 17 bases between. The CDR3 here is CASSSGSLIVYGYTF. In nucleotides, the CDR3 is TGTGCCAGCAGTAGTGGGAGCTTAATAGTCTATGGCTACACCTTC.

The chain uses TRBV7-6 and TRBJ2-2; D call uncertain. This CDR3 has 15 amino acids. V dropped 2 bases and J dropped 3 bases, with 10 bases sitting between them. Germline V gene sequence: CDR1 SGHVS, CDR2 FNYEAQ. The CDR3 DNA is TGTGCCAGCAGCTTACGCAAACCCGACACCGGGGAGCTGTTTTTT. Its translation is CASSLRKPDTGELFF.

V and J are TRBV6-5 and TRBJ1-1, with a tentative D call TRBD1 (5 bases). V was clipped by 2 bases and J by 2 bases, with 9 bases between them. Germline loops: CDR1 MNHEY, CDR2 SVGAGI. This CDR3 has 14 residues. In nucleotides, the CDR3 is TGTGCCAGCAGTTACCGGGGCCGAAACACTGAAGCTTTCTTT. It specifies CASSYRGRNTEAFF.

The V call is TRBV5-6, the J call TRBJ2-1; 8 bases line up with TRBD1. The V gene's germline CDR1 is SGHDT and CDR2 YYEEEE. The V and J ends lost 4 bases and 4 bases, in that order; junction bases with no gene match: 10. This CDR3 comprises 16 residues. CDR3 DNA: TGTGCCAGCAGCCGGGCCGGGACAGGAGGGTACAATGAGCAGTTCTTC. Protein: CASSRAGTGGYNEQFF.

The gene calls are TRBV9 and TRBJ2-7; D possibly matches TRBD1 or TRBD2 (5 bases each). The CDR3 runs to 16 residues. CDR1 SGDLS and CDR2 YYNGEE come from the germline V gene. Deletions cut 6 bases from V and 2 bases from J, with 21 bases between. CDR3 sequence: CASNEGRWTLAYEQYF. In nucleotides, the CDR3 is TGTGCCAGCAACGAGGGCCGGTGGACACTCGCCTACGAGCAGTACTTC.

This clone was seen only once. This chain connects TRBV11-2 to TRBJ1-1; TRBD1 might be the D (6 bases). V lost 8 bases and J lost 5, with 18 bases in between. CDR1 and CDR2 from the germline V gene are SGHAT and FQNNGV. The CDR3 extends over 14 amino acids. CDR3 bases: TGTGCCAGCGCCCCAATGGGGGGCATTACTGAAGCTTTCTTT. Its translation is CASAPMGGITEAFF.

This chain joins TRBV7-8 and TRBJ1-1; D possibly corresponds to TRBD1 (6 bases). V lost 5 bases to trimming and J lost 5 bases, with 27 bases between them. The CDR3 covers 18 residues. CDR1 is SGHVS and CDR2 is FQNEAQ in the germline V gene. The CDR3 nucleotides are TGTGCCAGCAGCATTAGGGCAGGGGTAGACGTCCGGCGGACTGAAGCTTTCTTT. Translated: CASSIRAGVDVRRTEAFF.

The gene calls are TRBV30 and TRBJ1-5; D is undetermined. The CDR3 extends over 15 amino acids. The V and J ends lost 0 bases and 4 bases respectively, with 13 bases between them. CDR1 is GTSNPN, CDR2 SVGIG, per germline (reference sequence). CDR3 sequence: CAWSVSVLGNQPQHF. CDR3 coding DNA: TGTGCCTGGAGTGTTTCCGTACTGGGGAATCAGCCCCAGCATTTT.

This clone was observed a single time. The chain uses TRBV5-6 and TRBJ2-7; D remains unclear. CDR1 SGHDT and CDR2 YYEEEE come from the germline V gene. CDR3 length: 13 amino acids. V was trimmed by 1 base and J by 2 bases, leaving 7 bases between them. The CDR3 DNA reads as TGTGCCAGCAGCTTGAGGGTTACCTACGAGCAGTACTTC. This gives the protein CASSLRVTYEQYF.

The chain uses TRBV5-1 and TRBJ1-2, with D unclear. Germline V gives CDR1 SGHRS, CDR2 YFSETQ. With 4 bases removed from V and 8 bases from J, the gap between germline ends came to 18 bases. This CDR3 is built from 14 residues. The CDR3 nucleotides read TGCGCCAGCAGCCCCACGGGGTTCGTTGACGGCTACACCTTC. It is translated as CASSPTGFVDGYTF.

The V call is TRBV11-1, the J call TRBJ2-3; D is uncertain. Looked up from germline, CDR1 is SGHAT and CDR2 is FQDESV (reference sequence). The CDR3 totals 14 residues. Trimming shortened V by 5 bases and J by 2 bases, and 11 bases separated the two germline ends. The CDR3 sequence: CASSPPANTDTQYF. CDR3 bases: TGTGCCAGCAGCCCACCAGCGAACACAGATACGCAGTATTTT.

The chain couples TRBV6-5 to TRBJ2-7, with TRBD2 matching 7 bases. Germline CDR1 and CDR2: MNHEY and SVGAGI. CDR3 length: 14 residues. V lost 4 bases, J lost 5 bases, and 8 bases stayed unmatched. The CDR3 coding sequence is TGTGCCAGCAGTTTCCAGACTAGCTTCAACGAGCAGTACTTC. It is translated as CASSFQTSFNEQYF.

The V gene is TRBV7-8, the J gene TRBJ2-1, with 11 bases aligning to TRBD2. Germline V gene lookup returns CDR1 SGHVS and CDR2 FQNEAQ. The ends lost 5 bases at V and 4 bases at J; junction bases unmatched: 7. The CDR3 totals 16 residues. In DNA form, the CDR3 reads TGTGCCAGCAGCCCTAGCGGGGGGCAAATTTACAATGAGCAGTTCTTC. It is translated as CASSPSGGQIYNEQFF.

V is TRBV9 and J is TRBJ2-5; D possibly corresponds to TRBD1 (5 bases). Germline loops: CDR1 SGDLS, CDR2 YYNGEE. The CDR3 sequence is 16 residues long. Trimming left V 4 bases short and J 5 bases short, with 21 bases between. Written as DNA, the CDR3 is TGTGCCAGCAGCCTGCTGGACATTTCAACGCGGGAGACCCAGTACTTC. It yields the protein CASSLLDISTRETQYF.